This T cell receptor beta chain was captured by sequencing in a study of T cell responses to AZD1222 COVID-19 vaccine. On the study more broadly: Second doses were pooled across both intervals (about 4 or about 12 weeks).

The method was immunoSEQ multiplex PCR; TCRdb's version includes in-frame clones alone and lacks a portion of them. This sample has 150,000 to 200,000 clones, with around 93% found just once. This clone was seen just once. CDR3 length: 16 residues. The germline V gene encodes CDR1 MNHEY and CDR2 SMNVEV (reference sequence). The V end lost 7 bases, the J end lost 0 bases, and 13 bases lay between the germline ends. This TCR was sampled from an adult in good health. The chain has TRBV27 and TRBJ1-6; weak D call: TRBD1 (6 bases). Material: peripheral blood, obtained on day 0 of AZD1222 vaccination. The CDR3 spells CASTLGGASYNSPLHF. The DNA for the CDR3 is TGTGCCAGCACCCTGGGGGGGGCCTCCTATAATTCACCCCTCCACTTT.